The clone carrying this TCR beta chain was observed at least ten times. The antigen remains unidentified. The data are from a study of breast tumors, draining lymph nodes, adjacent tissues. Broader study findings: Compared with basal-like, luminal-like tumors shared significantly more repertoire with nontumor tissue. The lymph node origin of tumor T cells was framed as consistent with a hypothesis, not demonstrated. Tumor TCR diversity was below lymph nodes but above nontumor tissue.

Axillary draining lymph nodes of breast cancer patients supplied the node samples. Via MiXCR, TCRdb re-called the multiplex PCR reads, giving one row per CDR3 protein. The profile shows 90,000 to 120,000 distinct CDR3 sequences, around 20% of them singletons. Sequenced material: axillary lymph node tissue. The source is a female donor with breast cancer. Some clones in this sample may be carry-over from other donors' samples.

In DNA form, the CDR3 reads TGCAGCGTAGCTACCGGGACTAGCGGCTCCTACGAGCAGTACTTC. The encoded protein is CSVATGTSGSYEQYF. V usage is TRBV29-1 and J usage is TRBJ2-7; 11 bases are a match to TRBD2. V gave up 6 bases and J gave up 0 bases; unmatched junction bases: 7. Germline V gene sequence: CDR1 SQVTM, CDR2 ANQGSEA. The CDR3 has 15 amino acids.